Shown below are 15 T cell receptor beta chains from a single sample sequenced in a study of cytomegalovirus exposure and HLA in healthy donors. It was with 60 Vbeta and 13 Jbeta primers that the PCR ran. Method: immunoSEQ multiplex PCR; TCRdb's copy keeps in-frame clones and lacks some. The data hold over 200,000 clones, with over 65% observed a single time. Input material: PBMCs. These TCRs come from a human donor in good health.

Remarks on this clone: Other DNA sequences in this sample translate to the same CDR3. The chain carries TRBV6-1 and TRBJ2-7, with 9 bases matching TRBD1. Trimming at V came to 4 bases and at J to 4 bases, leaving 5 bases not matched to a gene. CDR1 and CDR2 from the germline V gene are MNHNS and SASEGT. The CDR3 totals 14 residues. The CDR3 sequence: CASSGPGQGYEQYF. The CDR3, as DNA: TGTGCCAGCAGTGGGCCGGGACAGGGATACGAGCAGTACTTC.

Notes on this clone: Other DNA sequences within the sample encode an identical CDR3. The rearrangement links TRBV4-2 to TRBJ2-2, with 9 nucleotides matching TRBD2. The CDR3 covers 18 residues. V lost 1 base and J lost 4; bases outside the gene matches: 10. Germline V gene lookup returns CDR1 LGHNA and CDR2 YNFKEQ. The CDR3 bases are TGTGCCAGCAGCCAAGTCAGAGGACTAGCGTCGGCCACCGGGGAGCTGTTTTTT. It yields the protein CASSQVRGLASATGELFF.

This rearrangement joins TRBV4-1 to TRBJ1-3; 9 bases agree with TRBD1. Germline V CDR1 and CDR2: MGHRA, YSYEKL. V lost 3 bases, J lost 4 bases, and 10 bases stayed unmatched. This CDR3 is 17 amino acids long. The CDR3: CASSQNPQGAVGNTIYF. DNA of the CDR3: TGCGCCAGCAGCCAGAATCCACAGGGGGCGGTCGGAAACACCATATATTTT.

The J gene is TRBJ2-7, the V gene TRBV19; a weak D match, TRBD2 (6 bases). This CDR3 is built from 14 residues. The germline V and J ends were trimmed by 9 bases and 1 base, with 16 bases remaining between them. CDR1 LNHDA and CDR2 SQIVND come from the germline V gene (reference sequence). CDR3 protein: CASSRDWDSYEQYF. The CDR3 DNA reads TGTGCCAGCAGCCGGGACTGGGATTCCTACGAGCAGTACTTC. Drawing the rest from reference TRBV19 and TRBJ2-7, the complete variable domain is DGGITQSPKYLFRKEGQNVTLSCEQNLNHDAMYWYRQDPGQGLRLIYYSQIVNDFQKGDIAEGYSVSREKKESFPLTVTSAQKNPTAFYLCASSRDWDSYEQYFGPGTRLTVT.

CDR3 sequence: CSVEPPGSQGGEQYF. The CDR3 DNA sequence: TGCAGCGTTGAACCACCAGGGTCCCAAGGTGGCGAGCAGTACTTC. This rearrangement joins TRBV29-1 to TRBJ2-7, with D perhaps TRBD1 (5 bases). The CDR3 loop spans 15 amino acids. V was clipped by 2 bases and J by 6 bases, with 20 bases between them. Germline V lookup: CDR1 SQVTM, CDR2 ANQGSEA.

The gene calls are TRBV2 and TRBJ1-2; D is uncertain. V gave up 5 bases and J gave up 2 bases, with 9 bases separating them. Germline CDR1 SNHLY, CDR2 FYNNEI. The CDR3 runs to 13 residues. The CDR3 coding sequence is TGTGCCAGCAGTTCGGAGATGAACTATGGCTACACCTTC. Its translation is CASSSEMNYGYTF.

This chain joins TRBV7-3 and TRBJ2-1, with TRBD1 identical over 11 bases. The V and J ends lost 3 bases and 2 bases, in that order; junction bases with no gene match: 6. The germline gives CDR1 SGHTA, CDR2 FQGTGA. This CDR3 is 17 amino acids long. In nucleotides, the CDR3 is TGTGCCAGCAGCTTGAATCCGGGACAGGGGGCCTACAATGAGCAGTTCTTC. Its protein product is CASSLNPGQGAYNEQFF.

This chain links TRBV9 with TRBJ2-1; 10 bases fit TRBD1. V trimming: 4 bases; J trimming: 7 bases; junction bases outside the gene matches: 8. The CDR3 loop spans 15 amino acids. Germline V lookup: CDR1 SGDLS, CDR2 YYNGEE. CDR3: CASSFDRGRENEQFF. Here the CDR3 DNA reads TGTGCCAGCAGCTTCGACAGGGGGCGCGAAAATGAGCAGTTCTTC. Variable domain in full (rest from reference TRBV9 and TRBJ2-1): DSGVTQTPKHLITATGQRVTLRCSPRSGDLSVYWYQQSLDQGLQFLIQYYNGEERAKGNILERFSAQQFPDLHSELNLSSLELGDSALYFCASSFDRGRENEQFFGPGTRLTVL.

This sequence joins TRBV19 and TRBJ1-5; no firm D call. From germline, CDR1 is LNHDA and CDR2 SQIVND (reference sequence). There are 13 residues in the CDR3. V dropped 2 bases and J dropped 3 bases, with 5 bases sitting between them. The CDR3 is CASSIQINQPQHF. DNA of the CDR3: TGTGCCAGTAGTATACAAATCAATCAGCCCCAGCATTTT.

The chain joins TRBV7-2 to TRBJ1-1, with D possibly being TRBD1 (6 bases). Deletions cut 8 bases from V and 5 bases from J, with 15 bases between. The CDR3 runs 13 residues. The germline CDR1 and CDR2 sequences are SGHTA and FQGNSA. The CDR3 loop reads CASYKGGGTEAFF. For the CDR3, the DNA is TGTGCCAGCTACAAGGGGGGGGGAACTGAAGCTTTCTTT.

This clone was seen once. The chain joins TRBV4-2 to TRBJ2-1; weak D call: TRBD2 (6 bases). The CDR3 spans 17 residues. Germline CDR1 reads LGHNA; CDR2 reads YNFKEQ. With 0 bases removed from V and 0 bases from J, the gap between germline ends came to 12 bases. The CDR3 region has the DNA TGTGCCAGCAGCCAAGATCCGGGACTCAACTCCTACAATGAGCAGTTCTTC. The encoded protein is CASSQDPGLNSYNEQFF.

The V and J genes are TRBV30 and TRBJ2-7; maybe TRBD1 (6 bases). This CDR3 is built from 16 residues. Trimming stripped 0 bases from V and 5 bases from J, with 20 bases between. Germline lookup yields CDR1 GTSNPN and CDR2 SVGIG (reference sequence). Here the CDR3 reads CAWSVPGHHLLHEQYF. The CDR3, as DNA: TGTGCCTGGAGTGTTCCGGGACACCATCTTCTCCACGAGCAGTACTTC.

The chain carries TRBV4-2 and TRBJ2-1, with D tentatively TRBD2 (5 bases). V was clipped by 4 bases and J by 5 bases, with 15 bases between them. Germline V CDR1 and CDR2: LGHNA, YNFKEQ. There are 15 residues in the CDR3. CDR3 sequence (DNA): TGTGCCAGCAGCCTAGAAATGGGAGCGGACAATGAGCAGTTCTTC. It encodes CASSLEMGADNEQFF.

This chain connects TRBV4-2 to TRBJ2-5; possibly TRBD2 for D (7 bases). The CDR3 length is 16 residues. Germline lookup yields CDR1 LGHNA and CDR2 YNFKEQ. With 0 bases removed from V and 3 bases from J, the gap between germline ends came to 14 bases. CDR3 bases: TGTGCCAGCAGCCAAGATCGGGGGAGGGGGAAAGAGACCCAGTACTTC. This sequence encodes CASSQDRGRGKETQYF.

Turning to this clone: A read error may account for a junction end that differs from germline. The rearrangement uses TRBV18 and TRBJ1-1; D is ambiguous. Per the germline V gene, CDR1 is KGHSH and CDR2 is LQKENI. The CDR3 runs 15 residues. CDR3 sequence: CASSPPRSTNTEAFF. The CDR3 nucleotides are TGTGCCAGCTCCCCACCACGGTCAACGAACACTGAAGCTTTCTTT. Together with reference TRBV18 and TRBJ1-1, the CDR3 gives the full variable domain: NAGVMQNPRHLVRRRGQEARLRCSPMKGHSHVYWYRQLPEEGLKFMVYLQKENIIDESGMPKERFSAEFPKEGPSILRIQQVVRGDSAAYFCASSPPRSTNTEAFFGQGTRLTVV.